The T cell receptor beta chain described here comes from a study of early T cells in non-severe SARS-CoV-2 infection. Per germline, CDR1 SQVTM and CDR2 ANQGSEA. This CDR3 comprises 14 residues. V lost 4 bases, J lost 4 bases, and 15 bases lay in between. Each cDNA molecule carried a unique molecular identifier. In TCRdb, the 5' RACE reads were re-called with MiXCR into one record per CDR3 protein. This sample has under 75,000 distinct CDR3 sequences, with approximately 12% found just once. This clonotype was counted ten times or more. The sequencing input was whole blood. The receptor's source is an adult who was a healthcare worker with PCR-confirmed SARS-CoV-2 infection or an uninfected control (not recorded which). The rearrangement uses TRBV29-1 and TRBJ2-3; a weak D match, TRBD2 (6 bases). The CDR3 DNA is TGCAGCGTTGCCCGAAGATCGGGGGCAGATACGCAGTATTTT. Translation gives CSVARRSGADTQYF.